Listed below are T cell receptor beta chains from one sample, sequenced in a study of radiotherapy plus CTLA-4 blockade in lung cancer. TCRdb's table, derived via immunoSEQ multiplex PCR, lists solely in-frame clones and lacks some. The data hold roughly 25,000 clones, with around 70% observed a single time. This material consisted of peripheral blood, taken from a patient treated with radiotherapy plus ipilimumab. The receptors here all came from a human donor with non-small cell lung cancer who had stable disease on radiotherapy plus ipilimumab. The conserved cysteine and the conserved F or W are not part of the CDR3 here.

j_gene: TRBJ2-5; v_gene: TRBV7-3; CDR3aa: ASSLGGWETQY
j_gene: TRBJ2-3; v_gene: TRBV28; CDR3aa: ASSTGQGGPGDTQY
j_gene: TRBJ2-3; v_gene: TRBV11-2; CDR3aa: ASSRQREFPDTQY
j_gene: TRBJ2-7; v_gene: TRBV18; CDR3aa: ASSPTGPYEQY
j_gene: TRBJ2-7; v_gene: TRBV28; CDR3aa: ASIGAYEQY
j_gene: TRBJ1-1; v_gene: TRBV28; CDR3aa: ASSFRSPTSTEAF
j_gene: TRBJ1-5; v_gene: TRBV7-4; CDR3aa: ASSFIGQNDQPQH
j_gene: TRBJ1-4; v_gene: TRBV7-2; CDR3aa: ASSLEPGLNEKLF
j_gene: TRBJ1-1; v_gene: TRBV6-1; CDR3aa: ASSHLDSGEAF
j_gene: TRBJ1-1; v_gene: TRBV11-2; CDR3aa: ASSWTGAEAF
j_gene: TRBJ2-3; v_gene: TRBV19; CDR3aa: ASSMSGSGYTDTQY
j_gene: TRBJ1-2; v_gene: TRBV7-8; CDR3aa: ASSFSPYDGGYT
j_gene: TRBJ1-5; v_gene: TRBV5-1; CDR3aa: ASSLGTVGNQPQH
j_gene: TRBJ2-7; v_gene: TRBV10-3; CDR3aa: AIMGTGGNEQY
j_gene: TRBJ1-4; v_gene: TRBV6-1; CDR3aa: ASNLNRRANEKLF
j_gene: TRBJ1-5; v_gene: TRBV5-4; CDR3aa: ASSSNKGPYSNQPQH
j_gene: TRBJ2-3; v_gene: TRBV7-2; CDR3aa: ASSRSRDTQY
j_gene: TRBJ2-7; v_gene: TRBV6-1; CDR3aa: ASSGPRQGSAPYEQY
j_gene: TRBJ2-1; v_gene: TRBV7-9; CDR3aa: ASSLAGGIHNEQF
j_gene: TRBJ2-5; v_gene: TRBV7-6; CDR3aa: ASRRTLDETQY
j_gene: TRBJ2-3; v_gene: TRBV2; CDR3aa: ASTGGVDTDTQY
j_gene: TRBJ1-5; v_gene: TRBV4-1; CDR3aa: ASSQENSAAGNQPQH
j_gene: TRBJ2-1; v_gene: TRBV7-2; CDR3aa: ASSLGTSTYNEQF
j_gene: TRBJ2-1; v_gene: TRBV4-3; CDR3aa: ASSHDNEQF
j_gene: TRBJ2-7; v_gene: TRBV5-1; CDR3aa: ASSFTGTGVIEQY
j_gene: TRBJ1-1; v_gene: TRBV29-1; CDR3aa: SVDRTGLNTEAF
j_gene: TRBJ2-7; v_gene: TRBV6-6; CDR3aa: AVSGTSYEQY
j_gene: TRBJ1-5; v_gene: TRBV7-8; CDR3aa: ASSLVSRANGPQH
j_gene: TRBJ2-1; v_gene: TRBV7-2; CDR3aa: ASSLNLAAHEQF
j_gene: TRBJ2-3; v_gene: TRBV5-1; CDR3aa: ASKLSGIGADTQY
j_gene: TRBJ1-2; v_gene: TRBV7-2; CDR3aa: ASSSYLEGGYT
j_gene: TRBJ1-2; v_gene: TRBV27; CDR3aa: ASRPRQGINYGYT
j_gene: TRBJ2-1; v_gene: TRBV15; CDR3aa: ATSRERPGTGYNEQF
j_gene: TRBJ2-1; v_gene: TRBV7-8; CDR3aa: ASSQREGRSNNEQF
j_gene: TRBJ2-7; v_gene: TRBV6-1; CDR3aa: ASSNLDLIGYEQY
j_gene: TRBJ2-5; v_gene: TRBV5-1; CDR3aa: ASSLGGTGGRQETQY
j_gene: TRBJ1-2; v_gene: TRBV5-6; CDR3aa: ASSLPRDYGYT
j_gene: TRBJ2-7; v_gene: TRBV6-6; CDR3aa: ASSKQGGGREQY
j_gene: TRBJ2-7; v_gene: TRBV10-3; CDR3aa: AASITGTLGQY
j_gene: TRBJ1-2; v_gene: TRBV28; CDR3aa: ASSLGQGSYGYT
j_gene: TRBJ2-1; v_gene: TRBV19; CDR3aa: ASSPERGTYNEQF
j_gene: TRBJ1-5; v_gene: TRBV6-5; CDR3aa: ASSGGFGNQPQH
j_gene: TRBJ2-2; v_gene: TRBV11-3; CDR3aa: ASSLPGLAGGTGELF
j_gene: TRBJ1-2; v_gene: TRBV29-1; CDR3aa: SVEITTGTGRGGYT
j_gene: TRBJ2-7; v_gene: TRBV18; CDR3aa: ASSRGDSSVDEQY
j_gene: TRBJ2-3; v_gene: TRBV28; CDR3aa: ASSLQRGAIALARTDTQY
j_gene: TRBJ2-2; v_gene: TRBV6-4; CDR3aa: ASSDRLNTGELF
j_gene: TRBJ2-7; v_gene: TRBV6-1; CDR3aa: ASTRGGEQY
j_gene: TRBJ2-7; v_gene: TRBV5-1; CDR3aa: ASSGGSSYEQY
j_gene: TRBJ2-7; v_gene: TRBV7-2; CDR3aa: ASSRSTKYEQY
j_gene: TRBJ1-1; v_gene: TRBV4-3; CDR3aa: ASTRLGGNTEAF
j_gene: TRBJ2-7; v_gene: TRBV11-3; CDR3aa: ASSLPDRPEQY
j_gene: TRBJ2-5; v_gene: TRBV4-1; CDR3aa: ASSRGLAGMVETQY
j_gene: TRBJ2-1; v_gene: TRBV7-2; CDR3aa: ASSLEASGRGTYNEQF
j_gene: TRBJ2-6; v_gene: TRBV28; CDR3aa: ASRSRSGANVLT
j_gene: TRBJ1-3; v_gene: TRBV19; CDR3aa: ASQPGGGNTIY
j_gene: TRBJ2-1; v_gene: TRBV29-1; CDR3aa: SVGDRLVNEQF
j_gene: TRBJ2-1; v_gene: TRBV30; CDR3aa: AWSLSGGYNEQF
j_gene: TRBJ2-5; v_gene: TRBV7-8; CDR3aa: ASSLRQQETQY